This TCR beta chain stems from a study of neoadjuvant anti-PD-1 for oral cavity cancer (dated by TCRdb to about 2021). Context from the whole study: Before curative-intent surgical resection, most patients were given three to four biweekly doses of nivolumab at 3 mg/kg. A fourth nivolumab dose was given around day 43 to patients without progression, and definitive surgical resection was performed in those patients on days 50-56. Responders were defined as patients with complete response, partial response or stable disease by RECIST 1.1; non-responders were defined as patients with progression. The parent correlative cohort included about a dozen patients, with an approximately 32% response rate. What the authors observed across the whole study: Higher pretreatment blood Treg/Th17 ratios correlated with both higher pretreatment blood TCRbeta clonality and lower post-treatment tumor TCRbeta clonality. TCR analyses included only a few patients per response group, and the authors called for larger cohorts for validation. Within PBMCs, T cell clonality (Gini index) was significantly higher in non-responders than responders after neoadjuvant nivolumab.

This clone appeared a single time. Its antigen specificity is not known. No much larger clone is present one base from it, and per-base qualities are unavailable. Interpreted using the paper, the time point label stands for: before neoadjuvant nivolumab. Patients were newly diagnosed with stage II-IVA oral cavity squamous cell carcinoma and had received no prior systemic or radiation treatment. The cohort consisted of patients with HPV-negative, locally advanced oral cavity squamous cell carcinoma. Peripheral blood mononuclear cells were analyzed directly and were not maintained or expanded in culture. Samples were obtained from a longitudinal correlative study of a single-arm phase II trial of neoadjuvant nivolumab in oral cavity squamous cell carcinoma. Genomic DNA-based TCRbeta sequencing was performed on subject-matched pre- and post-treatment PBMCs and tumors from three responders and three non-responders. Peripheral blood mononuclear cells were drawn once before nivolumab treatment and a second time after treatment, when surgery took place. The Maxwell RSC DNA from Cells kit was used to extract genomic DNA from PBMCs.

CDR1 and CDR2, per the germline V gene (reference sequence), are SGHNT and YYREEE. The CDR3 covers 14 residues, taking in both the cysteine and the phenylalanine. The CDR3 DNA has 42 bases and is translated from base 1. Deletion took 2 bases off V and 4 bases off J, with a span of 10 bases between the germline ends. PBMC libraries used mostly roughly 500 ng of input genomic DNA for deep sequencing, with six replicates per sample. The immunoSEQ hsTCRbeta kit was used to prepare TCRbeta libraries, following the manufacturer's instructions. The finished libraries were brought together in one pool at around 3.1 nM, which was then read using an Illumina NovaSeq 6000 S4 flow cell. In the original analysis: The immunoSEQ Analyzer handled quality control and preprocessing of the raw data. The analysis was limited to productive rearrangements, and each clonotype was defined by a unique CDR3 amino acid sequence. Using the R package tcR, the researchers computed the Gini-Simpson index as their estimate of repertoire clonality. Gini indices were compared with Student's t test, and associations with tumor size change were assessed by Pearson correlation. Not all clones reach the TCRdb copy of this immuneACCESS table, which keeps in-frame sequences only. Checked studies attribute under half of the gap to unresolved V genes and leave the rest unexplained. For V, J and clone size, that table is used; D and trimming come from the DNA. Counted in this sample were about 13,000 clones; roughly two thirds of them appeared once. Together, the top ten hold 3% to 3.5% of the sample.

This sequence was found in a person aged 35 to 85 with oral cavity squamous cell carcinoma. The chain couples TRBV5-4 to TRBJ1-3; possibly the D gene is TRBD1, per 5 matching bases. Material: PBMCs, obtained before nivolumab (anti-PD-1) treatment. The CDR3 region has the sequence CASSLEGFGNTIYF. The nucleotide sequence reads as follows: TGTGCCAGCAGCTTAGAGGGGTTCGGAAACACCATATATTTT. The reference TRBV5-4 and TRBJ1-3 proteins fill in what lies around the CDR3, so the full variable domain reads ETGVTQSPTHLIKTRGQQVTLRCSSQSGHNTVSWYQQALGQGPQFIFQYYREEENGRGNFPPRFSGLQFPNYSSELNVNALELDDSALYLCASSLEGFGNTIYFGEGSWLTVV.